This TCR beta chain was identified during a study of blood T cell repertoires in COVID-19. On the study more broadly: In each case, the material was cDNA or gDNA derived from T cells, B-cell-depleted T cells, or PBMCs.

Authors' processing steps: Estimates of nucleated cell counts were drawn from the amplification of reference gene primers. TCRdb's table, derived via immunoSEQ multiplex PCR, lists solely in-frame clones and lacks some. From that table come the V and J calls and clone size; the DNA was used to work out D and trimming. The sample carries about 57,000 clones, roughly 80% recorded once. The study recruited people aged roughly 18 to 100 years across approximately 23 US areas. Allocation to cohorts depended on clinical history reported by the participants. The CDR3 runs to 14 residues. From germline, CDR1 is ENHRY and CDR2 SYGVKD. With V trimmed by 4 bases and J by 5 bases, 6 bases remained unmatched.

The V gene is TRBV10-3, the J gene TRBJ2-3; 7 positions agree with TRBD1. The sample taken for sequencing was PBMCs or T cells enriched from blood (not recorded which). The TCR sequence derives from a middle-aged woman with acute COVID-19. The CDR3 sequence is CAISGGTDGDTQYF. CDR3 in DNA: TGTGCCATCAGTGGGGGGACAGATGGAGATACGCAGTATTTT.